What follows is one TCR beta chain and its context. The antigen is not known. The data originate from a study of shared clonotypes between healthy human individuals. General study findings and limits: Naive CD4 clonotypes overlapped across a handful of donors at approximately 5%. Represented diversity, genetic and exposure-history alike, was limited by few donors. The four-donor shared clonotypes exceeded non-shared clonotypes in generation probability, with non-shared ones scoring lower.

The data were produced by immunoSEQ multiplex PCR, yet TCRdb's version contains in-frame clones alone and is incomplete. Seen here are a few million clones, 80% to 95% observed once, and the top ten hold 0.37%. Germline V gives CDR1 SSHAT, CDR2 FNYEAQ (reference sequence). Trimming stripped 1 base from V and 9 bases from J, with 16 bases between. This CDR3 is 15 amino acids long. The sequence derives from a man aged 18-30 years in good health. Some clones in this sample may be carry-over from other donors' samples. The chain is built from TRBV7-7 and TRBJ2-1, with a tentative D call TRBD2 (7 bases). Sequencing was carried out using naive CD4+ T cells from PBMCs. Subset here: CD45RA+ positively selected. The chain's CDR3 is CASSLGVAGASEQFF. CDR3 in DNA: TGTGCCAGCAGCTTAGGGGTTGCGGGGGCGAGTGAGCAGTTCTTC.